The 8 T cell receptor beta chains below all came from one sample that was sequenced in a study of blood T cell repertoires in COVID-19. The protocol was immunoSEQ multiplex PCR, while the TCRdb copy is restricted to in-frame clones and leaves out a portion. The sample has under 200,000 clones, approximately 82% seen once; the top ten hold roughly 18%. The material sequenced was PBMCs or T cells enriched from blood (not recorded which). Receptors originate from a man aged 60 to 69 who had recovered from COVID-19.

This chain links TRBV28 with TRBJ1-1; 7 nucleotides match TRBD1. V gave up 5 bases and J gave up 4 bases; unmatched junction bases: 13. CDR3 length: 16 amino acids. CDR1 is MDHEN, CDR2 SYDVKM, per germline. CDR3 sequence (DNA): TGTGCCAGCAGTCTCCCCCCACAGCAGGGGGGCACTGAAGCTTTCTTT. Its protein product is CASSLPPQQGGTEAFF.

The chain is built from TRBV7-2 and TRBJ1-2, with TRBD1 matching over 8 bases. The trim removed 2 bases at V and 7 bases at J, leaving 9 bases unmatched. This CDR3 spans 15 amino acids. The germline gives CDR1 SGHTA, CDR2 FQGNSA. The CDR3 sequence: CASSLQTGAGAGYTF. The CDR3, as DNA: TGTGCCAGCAGCTTACAGACAGGGGCGGGGGCTGGCTACACCTTC.

The CDR3 nucleotides read TGCAGCGTTGAAGTGGGAGCTAACTATGGCTACACCTTC. Its protein is CSVEVGANYGYTF. The J gene is TRBJ1-2, the V gene TRBV29-1; D is unclear. The V end was cut by 1 base, the J end by 0 bases, with 6 bases between. This CDR3 contains 13 residues. CDR1 is SQVTM, CDR2 ANQGSEA, per germline.

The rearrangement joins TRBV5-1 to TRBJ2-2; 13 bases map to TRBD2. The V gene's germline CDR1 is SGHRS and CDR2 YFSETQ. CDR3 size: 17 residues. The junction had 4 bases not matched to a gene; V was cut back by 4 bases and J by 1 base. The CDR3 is CASSPGLAGRNTGELFF. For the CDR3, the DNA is TGCGCCAGCAGCCCGGGACTAGCGGGGAGGAACACCGGGGAGCTGTTTTTT.

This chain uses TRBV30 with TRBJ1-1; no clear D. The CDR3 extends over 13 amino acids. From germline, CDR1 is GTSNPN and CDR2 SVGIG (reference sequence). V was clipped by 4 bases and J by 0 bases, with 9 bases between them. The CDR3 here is CAWKTRMNTEAFF. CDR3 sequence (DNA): TGTGCCTGGAAGACAAGAATGAACACTGAAGCTTTCTTT. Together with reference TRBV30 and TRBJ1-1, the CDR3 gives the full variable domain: SQTIHQWPATLVQPVGSPLSLECTVEGTSNPNLYWYRQAAGRGLQLLFYSVGIGQISSEVPQNLSASRPQDRQFILSSKKLLLSDSGFYLCAWKTRMNTEAFFGQGTRLTVV.

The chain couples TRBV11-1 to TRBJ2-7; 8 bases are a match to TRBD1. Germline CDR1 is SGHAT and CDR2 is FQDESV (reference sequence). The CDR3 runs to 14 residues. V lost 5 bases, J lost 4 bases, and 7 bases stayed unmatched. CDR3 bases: TGTGCCAGCAGCACCTGGACAGGGCAATACGAGCAGTACTTC. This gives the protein CASSTWTGQYEQYF.

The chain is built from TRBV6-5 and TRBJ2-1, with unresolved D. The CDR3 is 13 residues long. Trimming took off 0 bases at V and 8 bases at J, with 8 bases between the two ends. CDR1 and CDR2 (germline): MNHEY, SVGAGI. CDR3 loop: CASSYSEPDEQFF. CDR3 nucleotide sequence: TGTGCCAGCAGTTACTCGGAGCCCGATGAGCAGTTCTTC.

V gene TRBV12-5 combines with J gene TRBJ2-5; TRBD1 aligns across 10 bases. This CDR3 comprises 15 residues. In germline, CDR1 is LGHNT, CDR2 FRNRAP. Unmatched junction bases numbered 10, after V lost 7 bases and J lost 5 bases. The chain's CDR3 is CASETGQGEWETQYF. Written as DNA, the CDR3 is TGTGCTAGTGAGACCGGACAGGGGGAATGGGAGACCCAGTACTTC. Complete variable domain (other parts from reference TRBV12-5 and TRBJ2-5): DARVTQTPRHKVTEMGQEVTMRCQPILGHNTVFWYRQTMMQGLELLAYFRNRAPLDDSGMPKDRFSAEMPDATLATLKIQPSEPRDSAVYFCASETGQGEWETQYFGPGTRLLVL.